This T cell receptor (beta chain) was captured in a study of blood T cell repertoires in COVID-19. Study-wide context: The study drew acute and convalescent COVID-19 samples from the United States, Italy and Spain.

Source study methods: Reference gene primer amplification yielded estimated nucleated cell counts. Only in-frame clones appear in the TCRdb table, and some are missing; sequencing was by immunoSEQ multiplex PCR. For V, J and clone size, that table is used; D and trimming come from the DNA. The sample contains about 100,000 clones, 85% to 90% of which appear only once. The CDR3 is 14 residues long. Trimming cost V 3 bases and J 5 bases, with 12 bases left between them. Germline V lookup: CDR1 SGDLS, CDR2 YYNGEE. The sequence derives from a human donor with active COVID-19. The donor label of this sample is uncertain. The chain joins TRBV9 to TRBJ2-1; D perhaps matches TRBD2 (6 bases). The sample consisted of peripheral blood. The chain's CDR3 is CASSAGGLNNEQFF. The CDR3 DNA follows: TGTGCCAGCAGCGCTGGAGGGCTCAACAATGAGCAGTTCTTC. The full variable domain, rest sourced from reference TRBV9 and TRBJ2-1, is DSGVTQTPKHLITATGQRVTLRCSPRSGDLSVYWYQQSLDQGLQFLIQYYNGEERAKGNILERFSAQQFPDLHSELNLSSLELGDSALYFCASSAGGLNNEQFFGPGTRLTVL.